These T cell receptor beta chains were read from a single sample in a study of cytomegalovirus exposure and HLA in healthy donors. The data were produced by immunoSEQ multiplex PCR, yet TCRdb's version contains in-frame clones alone and is incomplete. In the table there are about 130,000 clones, around 8.5% of which are singletons. Material: PBMCs. These receptors were collected from a middle-aged man in good health and CMV-seronegative. CDR3s include the opening cysteine and the closing phenylalanine or tryptophan. Fields, in order: clone size, D gene, V gene, J gene, CDR3 protein, CDR3 DNA. A D gene is named only where the DNA matches it firmly. Size values are once, few and many counts, or a class for expanded clones, and some rows have none.

>NA|TRBD1|TRBV6-1|TRBJ1-1
CASTQTGGTTEAFF
TGTGCCAGCACCCAGACAGGGGGCACCACTGAAGCTTTCTTT
>few|NA|TRBV5-6|TRBJ2-2
CASSLGLVVTGELFF
TGTGCCAGCAGCTTGGGCCTAGTTGTCACCGGGGAGCTGTTTTTT
>few|TRBD1|TRBV15|TRBJ2-7
CATSRSTGGYEQYF
TGTGCCACCAGCAGATCTACAGGGGGCTACGAGCAGTACTTC
>few|TRBD1|TRBV10-1|TRBJ2-5
CASSESRTGKNETQYF
TGCGCCAGCAGTGAGTCGCGGACAGGGAAGAACGAGACCCAGTACTTC
>NA|NA|TRBV5-4|TRBJ1-2
CASSGRRANALYGYTF
TGTGCCAGCAGCGGGAGGCGGGCCAATGCTCTATACGGCTACACCTTC
>NA|NA|TRBV7-8|TRBJ1-2
CASSLTIANYGYTF
TGTGCCAGCAGCTTGACAATAGCTAACTATGGCTACACCTTC
>few|TRBD1|TRBV5-4|TRBJ1-2
CASSATGANYGYTF
TGTGCCAGCAGCGCGACAGGGGCCAACTATGGCTACACCTTC
>NA|NA|TRBV19|TRBJ1-1
CASSARGREAFF
TGTGCCAGTAGTGCTCGGGGGAGGGAAGCTTTCTTT
>NA|TRBD2|TRBV11-2|TRBJ2-5
CASSLDVAGGFQETQYF
TGTGCCAGCAGCTTAGACGTAGCGGGGGGCTTTCAAGAGACCCAGTACTTC
>NA|TRBD1|TRBV5-1|TRBJ2-5
CASSPRGRGETQYF
TGCGCCAGCAGCCCCAGGGGGCGCGGAGAGACCCAGTACTTC
>NA|NA|TRBV5-1|TRBJ2-5
CASSSPLYGIAEQETQYF
TGCGCCAGCAGCTCCCCCCTCTACGGGATAGCGGAGCAAGAGACCCAGTACTTC
>NA|NA|TRBV15|TRBJ2-2
CATSRVETGELFF
TGTGCCACCAGCAGAGTGGAGACCGGGGAGCTGTTTTTT
>few|NA|TRBV11-2|TRBJ2-3
CASSWSPRDTQYF
TGTGCCAGCAGCTGGTCTCCCCGGGATACGCAGTATTTT
>few|NA|TRBV7-2|TRBJ1-2
CASSRGYGYTF
TGTGCCAGCAGCCGGGGGTACGGCTACACCTTC
>NA|TRBD1|TRBV2|TRBJ2-5
CASRPGQGPSETQYF
TGTGCCAGCAGGCCGGGACAGGGGCCCTCGGAGACCCAGTACTTC
>few|TRBD1|TRBV6-1|TRBJ2-3
CASSATGWDTDTQYF
TGTGCCAGCAGTGCGACAGGGTGGGACACAGATACGCAGTATTTT
>few|NA|TRBV7-3|TRBJ2-1
CASSLMSGSYNEQFF
TGTGCCAGCAGCTTAATGAGCGGCTCCTACAATGAGCAGTTCTTC
>few|TRBD1|TRBV9|TRBJ2-7
CASSPTGTGYEQYF
TGTGCCAGCAGCCCCACCGGGACAGGGTACGAGCAGTACTTC
>NA|NA|TRBV5-6|TRBJ1-2
CASSWGRESYGYTF
TGTGCCAGCAGCTGGGGCAGGGAAAGCTATGGCTACACCTTC
>NA|NA|TRBV27|TRBJ2-1
CASSLGIYNEQFF
TGTGCCAGCAGCCTCGGGATTTACAATGAGCAGTTCTTC
>few|NA|TRBV7-8|TRBJ1-5
CASSQGENQPQHF
TGTGCCAGCAGCCAAGGAGAAAATCAGCCCCAGCATTTT
>NA|NA|TRBV5-4|TRBJ2-1
CASKGEHEQFF
TGTGCCAGCAAGGGGGAGCATGAGCAGTTCTTC
>few|TRBD1|TRBV19|TRBJ2-1
CASRDSVRDRGSEQFF
TGTGCCAGTAGAGATTCTGTTCGGGACAGGGGGAGTGAGCAGTTCTTC
>few|TRBD2|TRBV19|TRBJ2-2
CASSTGLAAQPTGELFF
TGTGCCAGTAGTACGGGACTAGCGGCCCAACCCACCGGGGAGCTGTTTTTT
>NA|TRBD1|TRBV2|TRBJ1-3
CASSVSGGSNTIYF
TGTGCCAGCAGTGTTTCAGGGGGCTCAAACACCATATATTTT
>few|TRBD1|TRBV4-1|TRBJ2-7
CASSQGEQGGRYEQYF
TGCGCCAGCAGCCAAGGCGAGCAAGGGGGCCGCTACGAGCAGTACTTC
>NA|TRBD2|TRBV29-1|TRBJ2-1
CSVLLGTSGAYNEQFF
TGCAGCGTTCTCCTCGGGACTAGCGGGGCATACAATGAGCAGTTCTTC
>few|NA|TRBV2|TRBJ2-5
CASSDSGVGTQYF
TGTGCCAGCAGTGACTCGGGTGTAGGGACCCAGTACTTC
>few|NA|TRBV15|TRBJ2-7
CATSRNRANEQYF
TGTGCCACCAGCAGAAACAGGGCCAACGAGCAGTACTTC
>once|NA|TRBV28|TRBJ1-5
CASLNPIGDQPQNF
TGTGCCAGCCTGAACCCAATCGGGGATCAGCCCCAGAATTTT
>NA|NA|TRBV7-9|TRBJ2-7
CASSYGEAAGYEQYF
TGTGCCAGCAGCTACGGGGAGGCGGCTGGCTACGAGCAGTACTTC
>NA|NA|TRBV6-5|TRBJ1-2
CASNLWGGSDGYTF
TGTGCCAGCAATCTTTGGGGGGGGTCTGATGGCTACACCTTC
>NA|NA|TRBV5-1|TRBJ2-7
CASSLSGYEQYF
TGCGCCAGCAGCTTGTCGGGATACGAGCAGTACTTC
>few|NA|TRBV6-1|TRBJ2-7
CASSEYRAYEQYF
TGTGCCAGCAGTGAGTACAGGGCCTACGAGCAGTACTTC
>NA|NA|TRBV6-1|TRBJ1-3
CASLRAFSGNTIYF
TGTGCCAGCCTCAGGGCCTTCTCTGGAAACACCATATATTTT
>NA|TRBD1|TRBV7-3|TRBJ2-6
CASSLILRDRNAGANVLTF
TGTGCCAGCAGCTTAATCTTACGGGACAGGAACGCTGGGGCCAACGTCCTGACTTTC
>few|TRBD2|TRBV4-1|TRBJ2-7
CASSQWGGYEQYF
TGCGCCAGCAGCCAATGGGGAGGGTACGAGCAGTACTTC
>NA|NA|TRBV19|TRBJ1-1
CASSVQVSDTEAFF
TGTGCCAGTAGTGTACAGGTATCCGACACTGAAGCTTTCTTT
>few|NA|TRBV5-6|TRBJ2-5
CASSRDSETQYF
TGTGCCAGCAGCCGGGACTCCGAGACCCAGTACTTC
>few|TRBD1|TRBV5-1|TRBJ2-7
CASSTGQGLPYEQYF
TGCGCCAGCAGCACAGGACAGGGGCTACCCTACGAGCAGTACTTC
>NA|NA|TRBV7-2|TRBJ1-1
CASSLVPGAVTEAFF
TGTGCCAGCAGCTTAGTACCAGGGGCGGTCACTGAAGCTTTCTTT
>few|TRBD1|TRBV5-4|TRBJ1-1
CASSRYQGADTEAFF
TGTGCCAGCAGCCGTTACCAGGGGGCGGACACTGAAGCTTTCTTT
>NA|TRBD1|TRBV5-6|TRBJ1-2
CASSPSETGKGYGYTF
TGTGCCAGCAGCCCTTCCGAGACAGGGAAGGGCTATGGCTACACCTTC
>NA|NA|TRBV5-3|TRBJ1-4
CAGPGTTNEKLFF
TGTGCCGGACCCGGGACAACTAATGAAAAACTGTTTTTT
>few|TRBD1|TRBV2|TRBJ1-1
CASSGGQMNTEAFF
TGTGCCAGCAGTGGGGGACAGATGAACACTGAAGCTTTCTTT
>few|NA|TRBV5-1|TRBJ1-2
CASSETVNYGYTF
TGCGCCAGCAGCGAGACAGTCAACTATGGCTACACCTTC
>few|NA|TRBV4-1|TRBJ1-6
CASSHSQRGNSPLHF
TGCGCCAGCAGCCATTCCCAACGGGGGAATTCACCCCTCCACTTT
>few|TRBD1|TRBV27|TRBJ1-6
CASSSPRTGFSPLHF
TGTGCCAGCAGTTCCCCCCGGACAGGGTTTTCACCCCTCCACTTT
>NA|NA|TRBV18|TRBJ2-2
CASSHPRWTGELFF
TGTGCCAGCTCACACCCGAGGTGGACCGGGGAGCTGTTTTTT
>few|NA|TRBV6-5|TRBJ1-4
CASSYGDNRNEKLFF
TGTGCCAGCAGTTACGGGGACAATCGGAATGAAAAACTGTTTTTT
>NA|NA|TRBV2|TRBJ2-5
CASSFRRGGQETQYF
TGTGCCAGCAGTTTTAGGCGGGGCGGACAAGAGACCCAGTACTTC
>NA|TRBD2|TRBV10-2|TRBJ2-1
CASIGTGGRNEQFF
TGCGCCAGCATTGGGACGGGGGGACGGAATGAGCAGTTCTTC
>NA|TRBD1|TRBV16|TRBJ1-2
CASSHWDRNYGYTF
TGTGCCAGCAGCCACTGGGACAGAAACTATGGCTACACCTTC
>NA|TRBD2|TRBV4-3|TRBJ2-3
CASSQDGTSIDTQYF
TGCGCCAGCAGCCAAGACGGGACTAGTATAGATACGCAGTATTTT
>few|NA|TRBV18|TRBJ1-3
CASSPESAGNTIYF
TGTGCCAGCTCACCTGAAAGCGCTGGAAACACCATATATTTT
>NA|TRBD1|TRBV2|TRBJ1-6
CASSLRGTGYNSPLHF
TGTGCCAGCAGTCTCAGGGGGACGGGGTATAATTCACCCCTCCACTTT
>few|TRBD1|TRBV29-1|TRBJ1-1
CSVSQGDTEAFF
TGCAGCGTTTCACAGGGGGACACTGAAGCTTTCTTT
>few|TRBD1|TRBV27|TRBJ1-1
CASSLGQGWAEAFF
TGTGCCAGCAGTTTAGGACAGGGGTGGGCTGAAGCTTTCTTT